One and the same sample provided the 27 T cell receptor beta chains below, sequenced in a study of blood T cell repertoires in COVID-19 (dated by TCRdb to about 2020). Library creation used the immunoSEQ multiplex PCR assay. TCRdb stores this immuneACCESS table with in-frame sequences only. Part of the clones is absent; in the studies checked, under half of the shortfall reflects unresolved V genes, and no reason is known for the rest. The sample records about 98,000 clones, 81% of which are singletons. Of the sample, approximately 12% is held by the ten largest clones. The sequencing input was peripheral blood. The receptors here all came from a woman aged 80 or over with acute or convalescent COVID-19.

This clone has only a few counts. The rearrangement joins TRBV11-3 to TRBJ1-3, with D perhaps matching TRBD1 (6 bases). Trimming removed 1 base from V and 8 bases from J, with 15 bases in between. The CDR3 consists of 15 residues. CDR1 SGHNT and CDR2 YENEEA come from the germline V gene. This chain's CDR3 is CASSLVGGRADTIYF. The CDR3 coding sequence is TGTGCCAGCAGCTTAGTAGGGGGTCGAGCGGACACCATATATTTT.

This clone has only one observation. J is TRBJ2-5 and V is TRBV9; tentatively, D is TRBD2 (5 bases). The length of the CDR3 is 14 residues. The V end lost 0 bases, the J end lost 3 bases, and 9 bases lay between the germline ends. CDR1 and CDR2 from the germline V gene are SGDLS and YYNGEE. This chain's CDR3 is CASSVGRAEETQYF. For the CDR3, the DNA is TGTGCCAGCAGCGTAGGGCGAGCGGAAGAGACCCAGTACTTC.

The V gene is TRBV6-2 or TRBV6-3, the J gene TRBJ2-3; possible D gene TRBD1, 5 bases. Trimming cost V 5 bases and J 4 bases, with 10 bases left between them. CDR1 and CDR2 (germline): MNHEY, SVGEGT. This CDR3 has 13 amino acids. CDR3 region: CASSQGWADTQYF. The DNA of the CDR3 is TGTGCCAGCAGTCAGGGCTGGGCAGATACGCAGTATTTT.

The rearrangement uses TRBV29-1 and TRBJ1-2; 10 nucleotides line up with TRBD1. Germline trimming cut 5 bases from V and 4 bases from J; bases unmatched to any gene: 7. The CDR3 is made up of 14 amino acids. CDR1 SQVTM and CDR2 ANQGSEA come from the germline V gene. The DNA for the CDR3 is TGCAGCGTTTCCGGGACAGGGGAGGTCTATGGCTACACCTTC. Translating it yields CSVSGTGEVYGYTF.

CDR3 protein: CASSSGLGPNNEQFF. The CDR3 DNA reads as TGTGCCAGCAGCTCTGGACTAGGGCCTAACAATGAGCAGTTCTTC. The V gene is TRBV7-9, the J gene TRBJ2-1, with 7 nucleotides matching TRBD2. Trimming took 4 bases from V and 5 from J; bases not matched to a gene: 8. Germline CDR1 reads SEHNR; CDR2 reads FQNEAQ (reference sequence). The CDR3 length is 15 residues.

The chain is built from TRBV5-1 and TRBJ2-3; TRBD1 matches at 8 bases. The V segment lost 5 bases and the J segment 5 bases; nucleotides outside the gene matches: 10. The V gene's germline CDR1 is SGHRS and CDR2 YFSETQ. CDR3 length: 15 residues. The CDR3 region is CASSFRGQGEDTQYF. The DNA of the CDR3 is TGCGCCAGCAGTTTTCGCGGACAGGGAGAAGATACGCAGTATTTT.

Note on this clone: Within the sample, other DNA sequences also encode this same CDR3. This rearrangement joins TRBV28 to TRBJ1-2, with TRBD1 as a possible D gene (6 bases). Germline CDR1 reads MDHEN; CDR2 reads SYDVKM. V was trimmed by 6 bases and J by 5 bases, leaving 13 bases between them. The CDR3 loop spans 13 amino acids. For the CDR3, the DNA is TGTGCCAGCAGCCTACAGGGAGGGTATGGCTACACCTTC. It yields the protein CASSLQGGYGYTF.

The chain has TRBV2 and TRBJ1-5; D gene unclear. Germline loops: CDR1 SNHLY, CDR2 FYNNEI. Trimming took 1 base from V and 6 from J, leaving 7 bases between them. CDR3 length: 13 residues. The CDR3 reads CASSEVLSQPQHF. CDR3 nucleotides: TGTGCCAGCAGTGAAGTATTGAGTCAGCCCCAGCATTTT.

The chain combines TRBV24-1 with TRBJ2-1; 7 bases agree with TRBD1. V lost 7 bases to trimming and J lost 5 bases; unmatched junction nucleotides: 7. This CDR3 comprises 14 residues. The germline V gene has CDR1 KGHDR and CDR2 SFDVKD. The CDR3 reads CATSGTDYDNEQFF. CDR3 sequence (DNA): TGTGCCACCAGCGGGACAGATTATGACAATGAGCAGTTCTTC.

The chain joins TRBV20-1 to TRBJ1-2; no reliable D call. The germline V and J ends were trimmed by 3 bases and 5 bases, with 16 bases remaining between them. The germline V gene has CDR1 DFQATT and CDR2 SNEGSKA (reference sequence). The CDR3 extends over 14 amino acids. CDR3 sequence reads: CSASPPEGGYGYTF. The CDR3 DNA reads TGCAGTGCTAGTCCCCCGGAGGGAGGGTATGGCTACACCTTC.

The genes are TRBV7-8 and TRBJ1-3; maybe TRBD1 (5 bases). V shed 4 bases and J shed 0 bases, with 13 bases lying between them. The CDR3 contains 16 residues. The germline gives CDR1 SGHVS, CDR2 FQNEAQ. CDR3 DNA sequence: TGTGCCAGCAGCTCCTACCAGGGCGGCTCTGGAAACACCATATATTTT. Encoded protein: CASSSYQGGSGNTIYF.

This clone was counted once. This sequence joins TRBV30 and TRBJ1-1, with unresolved D. The germline CDR1 and CDR2 sequences are GTSNPN and SVGIG (reference sequence). Trimming took off 2 bases at V and 0 bases at J, with 19 bases between the two ends. This CDR3 has 17 amino acids. This CDR3 is CAWSPLRTPALNTEAFF. The CDR3 coding sequence is TGTGCCTGGAGTCCACTAAGAACACCAGCCTTGAACACTGAAGCTTTCTTT.

The genes are TRBV7-3 and TRBJ2-5, with TRBD2 identical over 7 bases. The germline gives CDR1 SGHTA, CDR2 FQGTGA. The CDR3 covers 13 residues. The V and J ends lost 5 bases and 5 bases, in that order; junction bases with no gene match: 5. In DNA, the CDR3 is TGTGCCAGCAGCCCCCTGGGGGGGGAGACCCAGTACTTC. Its protein is CASSPLGGETQYF. Drawing the rest from reference TRBV7-3 and TRBJ2-5, the complete variable domain is GAGVSQTPSNKVTEKGKYVELRCDPISGHTALYWYRQSLGQGPEFLIYFQGTGAADDSGLPNDRFFAVRPEGSVSTLKIQRTERGDSAVYLCASSPLGGETQYFGPGTRLLVL.

This chain links TRBV10-3 with TRBJ1-2; D unclear. CDR1 and CDR2 (germline): ENHRY, SYGVKD. CDR3 length: 13 amino acids. The V and J ends lost 0 bases and 8 bases respectively, with 10 bases between them. The CDR3 sequence: CAISESAGFGYTF. The CDR3 nucleotides are TGTGCCATCAGTGAGTCGGCGGGGTTCGGCTACACCTTC.

This clone was recorded only once. V gene TRBV7-9 combines with J gene TRBJ1-4; 8 nucleotides line up with TRBD1. The CDR3 runs 15 residues. The trim removed 4 bases at V and 7 bases at J, leaving 8 bases unmatched. The V gene's germline CDR1 is SEHNR and CDR2 FQNEAQ (reference sequence). The CDR3 sequence is CASSSGQDGGEKLFF. In nucleotides, the CDR3 is TGTGCCAGCAGCTCGGGACAGGATGGAGGTGAAAAACTGTTTTTT.

The chain couples TRBV28 to TRBJ1-5; D might be TRBD1 (6 bases). CDR3 length: 14 residues. CDR1 MDHEN and CDR2 SYDVKM come from the germline V gene. With 2 bases removed from V and 7 bases from J, the gap between germline ends came to 12 bases. The CDR3 DNA follows: TGTGCCAGCAGTTTAACAGGGTTGCGGCAGCCCCAGCATTTT. It encodes CASSLTGLRQPQHF.

The chain carries TRBV5-1 and TRBJ2-4, with D perhaps TRBD1 (7 bases). Per the germline V gene, CDR1 is SGHRS and CDR2 is YFSETQ. The length of the CDR3 is 13 residues. The V end was cut by 4 bases, the J end by 9 bases, with 14 bases between. The CDR3 reads CASSKGQEGIQYF. The CDR3, as DNA: TGCGCCAGCAGCAAAGGACAGGAGGGCATTCAGTACTTC.

The V call is TRBV18, the J call TRBJ2-7, with D unresolved. V was shortened by 3 bases and J by 0 bases, with 9 bases between the two germline ends. The CDR3 runs to 14 residues. CDR1 is KGHSH, CDR2 LQKENI, per germline. The CDR3 sequence: CASSPMESSYEQYF. In DNA form, the CDR3 reads TGTGCCAGCTCACCGATGGAGAGCTCCTACGAGCAGTACTTC.

In its sample, this clone was seen once. The chain has TRBV15 and TRBJ1-3, with TRBD1 as a possible D gene (6 bases). The CDR3 spans 16 residues. The germline gives CDR1 LNHNV, CDR2 YYDKDF (reference sequence). Deletions cut 0 bases from V and 2 bases from J, with 11 bases between. The CDR3 sequence is CATSREPGATGNTIYF. CDR3 nucleotides: TGTGCCACCAGCAGAGAGCCAGGGGCGACTGGAAACACCATATATTTT.

This clone was seen a single time. The chain has TRBV7-6 and TRBJ2-3; 15 nucleotides match TRBD2. V lost 2 bases and J lost 5; bases outside the gene matches: 8. The germline gives CDR1 SGHVS, CDR2 FNYEAQ. The CDR3 has 18 residues. The DNA of the CDR3 is TGTGCCAGCAGCTTACGCGGACTAGCGGGGGGGCCGGTAGATACGCAGTATTTT. Its translation is CASSLRGLAGGPVDTQYF.

V gene TRBV5-8 combines with J gene TRBJ2-5; TRBD2 might be the D (6 bases). Germline CDR1 SGHTS, CDR2 YDEGEE. Trimming took 0 bases from V and 7 from J, leaving 16 bases between them. The CDR3 has 15 amino acids. The CDR3 loop is CASSLVRAPEGTQYF. Written as DNA, the CDR3 is TGTGCCAGCAGCTTGGTCCGGGCTCCGGAGGGGACCCAGTACTTC. The full variable domain, completed using reference TRBV5-8 and TRBJ2-5, is EAGVTQSPTHLIKTRGQQATLRCSPISGHTSVYWYQQALGLGLQFLLWYDEGEERNRGNFPPRFSGRQFPNYSSELNVNALELEDSALYLCASSLVRAPEGTQYFGPGTRLLVL.

The V gene is TRBV27, the J gene TRBJ2-2; D gene uncertain. The CDR3 covers 15 residues. V lost 1 base and J 0 bases, leaving 6 bases between the germline ends. Germline V gene lookup returns CDR1 MNHEY and CDR2 SMNVEV (reference sequence). The chain's CDR3 is CASSLWAANTGELFF. CDR3 DNA: TGTGCCAGCAGTTTATGGGCAGCGAACACCGGGGAGCTGTTTTTT.

The CDR3 protein is CASGQGATGELFF. The CDR3 region has the DNA TGTGCCAGCGGACAGGGGGCAACCGGGGAGCTGTTTTTT. The gene calls are TRBV2 and TRBJ2-2; the match to TRBD1 covers 11 bases. CDR1 is SNHLY, CDR2 FYNNEI, per germline. This CDR3 comprises 13 residues. The trim removed 8 bases at V and 5 bases at J, leaving 1 base unmatched.

The chain employs TRBV4-1 and TRBJ1-6; D gene unclear. With 0 bases removed from V and 7 bases from J, the gap between germline ends came to 13 bases. From germline, CDR1 is MGHRA and CDR2 YSYEKL. This CDR3 has 16 amino acids. The CDR3 spells CASSQENDMTNSPLHF. For the CDR3, the DNA is TGCGCCAGCAGCCAAGAAAACGACATGACAAATTCACCCCTCCACTTT.

The rearrangement uses TRBV6-5 and TRBJ2-7; D is ambiguous. V lost 8 bases to trimming and J lost 3 bases, with 5 bases between them. Germline assignment: CDR1 MNHEY and CDR2 SVGAGI. There are 10 residues in the CDR3. The CDR3: CASPCYEQYV. DNA for the CDR3: TGTGCCAGCCCGTGCTACGAGCAGTACGTC.

This chain connects TRBV12-3 or TRBV12-4 to TRBJ1-1, with TRBD1 as a possible D gene (5 bases). CDR3 length: 13 residues. V was trimmed by 7 bases and J by 10 bases, leaving 19 bases between them. CDR3 sequence (DNA): TGTGCCAGCAAGTTACGGGGGAGGGACCCAGCTTTCTTT. Its translation is CASKLRGRDPAFF.

In this sample, this clone turned up a few times. The chain couples TRBV7-9 to TRBJ1-2, with D maybe TRBD1 (5 bases). This CDR3 region has 15 residues. CDR1 SEHNR and CDR2 FQNEAQ come from the germline V gene (reference sequence). The V gene lost 7 bases and the J gene lost 3 bases, with 18 bases spanning the gap. The CDR3 DNA is TGTGCCAGCACCACAGTCGGGGGTTTGGACTATGGCTACACCTTC. The encoded protein is CASTTVGGLDYGYTF.